Below are 19 T cell receptor beta chains sequenced from a single sample in a study of blood T cell repertoires in COVID-19. Libraries were prepared by immunoSEQ multiplex PCR; TCRdb keeps only in-frame clonotypes and omits some of them. Seen here are 140,000 or so clones, about 80% observed once, and the top ten hold roughly 3%. Source material: peripheral blood. All receptors derive from a woman of 80 years or more with acute or convalescent COVID-19.

V and J are TRBV10-2 and TRBJ2-3, with 14 bases matching TRBD2. CDR3 length: 16 residues. The germline gives CDR1 WSHSY, CDR2 SAAADI. After removal of 6 bases from V and 1 base from J, the junction contained 3 bases not matched to a gene. For the CDR3, the DNA is TGCGCCAGCAGCATGGGACTAGCGGGGGGCACAGATACGCAGTATTTT. Translation: CASSMGLAGGTDTQYF.

The chain employs TRBV6-2 or TRBV6-3 and TRBJ1-5; 7 bases map to TRBD1. Germline values: CDR1 MNHEY, CDR2 SVGEGT. With V trimmed by 0 bases and J by 6 bases, 8 bases remained unmatched. This CDR3 spans 16 amino acids. The CDR3 loop reads CASSYSTDRRGQPQHF. DNA of the CDR3: TGTGCCAGCAGTTACTCGACGGACAGGCGAGGTCAGCCCCAGCATTTT.

This sequence joins TRBV7-3 and TRBJ2-1; a possible D gene is TRBD2 (5 bases). The germline CDR1 and CDR2 sequences are SGHTA and FQGTGA. The CDR3 is 15 residues long. The germline V and J ends were trimmed by 2 bases and 5 bases, with 13 bases remaining between them. DNA for the CDR3: TGTGCCAGCAGCTTACAGGCGGGTTCCCACAATGAGCAGTTCTTC. Its translation: CASSLQAGSHNEQFF.

The gene calls are TRBV27 and TRBJ2-1; 7 positions match TRBD2. This CDR3 has 16 amino acids. Germline CDR1 MNHEY, CDR2 SMNVEV (reference sequence). V lost 2 bases, J lost 4 bases, and 8 bases stayed unmatched. CDR3 residues: CASSLGASGAYNEQFF. The CDR3 DNA reads TGTGCCAGCAGTTTAGGGGCTAGCGGAGCTTACAATGAGCAGTTCTTC.

The table lists this clone with a count of one. J is TRBJ2-7 and V is TRBV30, with 9 bases that match TRBD1. The CDR3 is 15 amino acids. The germline CDR1 and CDR2 sequences are GTSNPN and SVGIG (reference sequence). With V trimmed by 4 bases and J by 2 bases, 9 bases remained unmatched. CDR3 bases: TGTGCCTGGACCCCCCCCGGGACAGGGCCCTACGAGCAGTACTTC. Encoded protein: CAWTPPGTGPYEQYF.

This clone was found once. The chain is built from TRBV9 and TRBJ2-7, with TRBD2 identical over 7 bases. Trimming took 0 bases from V and 3 from J; bases not matched to a gene: 3. CDR3 length equals 14 residues. CDR1 is SGDLS, CDR2 YYNGEE, per germline. In DNA, the CDR3 is TGTGCCAGCAGCGTAGGGGAGGGCAGCTACGAGCAGTACTTC. Encoded protein: CASSVGEGSYEQYF. Full variable domain (missing parts from reference TRBV9 and TRBJ2-7): DSGVTQTPKHLITATGQRVTLRCSPRSGDLSVYWYQQSLDQGLQFLIQYYNGEERAKGNILERFSAQQFPDLHSELNLSSLELGDSALYFCASSVGEGSYEQYFGPGTRLTVT.

This chain links TRBV3-1 (or the pseudogene TRBV3-2) with TRBJ2-7; possibly TRBD1 for D (5 bases). The V end was cut by 4 bases, the J end by 2 bases, with 15 bases between. This CDR3 has 15 residues. Per germline, CDR1 LGHDT and CDR2 YNNKEL (reference sequence). CDR3: CASSLMGQGPYEQYF. The CDR3 DNA follows: TGTGCCAGCAGCCTAATGGGGCAGGGCCCCTACGAGCAGTACTTC.

The chain links TRBV12-5 to TRBJ2-2; 9 nucleotides match TRBD1. Germline CDR1 LGHNT, CDR2 FRNRAP. The CDR3 has 14 residues. V was clipped by 9 bases and J by 1 base; unmatched bases: 3. This CDR3 reads CASHRGLNTGELFF. The CDR3 nucleotides are TGTGCTAGCCACAGGGGGCTGAACACCGGGGAGCTGTTTTTT.

V and J are TRBV19 and TRBJ2-1, with 8 bases fitting TRBD2. CDR3 length: 16 amino acids. Trimming took 3 bases from V and 6 from J; bases not matched to a gene: 10. The germline V gene has CDR1 LNHDA and CDR2 SQIVND (reference sequence). The CDR3 sequence is CASSILSVREGNEQFF. The DNA for the CDR3 is TGTGCCAGTAGTATTCTGTCCGTCCGGGAGGGCAATGAGCAGTTCTTC.

The chain employs TRBV19 and TRBJ2-2, with 7 bases identical to TRBD2. The V gene end was trimmed by 9 bases and the J gene end by 3 bases; junction bases not matched to a gene: 10. The CDR3 runs 15 residues. Germline V lookup: CDR1 LNHDA, CDR2 SQIVND (reference sequence). The CDR3 reads CASTKGAGDTGELFF. Here the CDR3 DNA reads TGTGCCAGCACTAAAGGGGCGGGGGACACCGGGGAGCTGTTTTTT.

The rearrangement uses TRBV6-2 or TRBV6-3 and TRBJ2-5; possibly TRBD1 for D (5 bases). The CDR3 has 17 residues. Deletions cut 3 bases from V and 2 bases from J, with 19 bases between. From germline, CDR1 is MNHEY and CDR2 SVGEGT. The DNA of the CDR3 is TGTGCCAGCAGTTATGCTCCCTGGGGCAGCAAGCAAGAGACCCAGTACTTC. It translates to CASSYAPWGSKQETQYF.

This chain connects TRBV18 to TRBJ2-7; D gene uncertain. Trimming cost V 4 bases and J 4 bases, with 8 bases left between them. Germline lookup yields CDR1 KGHSH and CDR2 LQKENI. The CDR3 has 12 residues. This CDR3 reads CASSRVIYEQYF. DNA of the CDR3: TGTGCCAGCTCACGAGTGATATACGAGCAGTACTTC.

The chain links TRBV5-1 to TRBJ1-2; 8 nucleotides line up with TRBD1. Germline assignment: CDR1 SGHRS and CDR2 YFSETQ. This CDR3 contains 17 residues. Losses at the gene ends were 4 bases for V and 2 bases for J; bases not matched to a gene: 13. The CDR3 region is CASSRTGQAKQNYGYTF. In DNA form, the CDR3 reads TGCGCCAGCAGCAGAACGGGACAGGCAAAGCAAAACTATGGCTACACCTTC.

The chain links TRBV5-1 to TRBJ1-4; D is possibly TRBD1 (6 bases). The V end was cut by 0 bases, the J end by 6 bases, with 15 bases between. This CDR3 is 16 amino acids long. Germline CDR1 and CDR2: SGHRS and YFSETQ. The CDR3 loop reads CASSLAGSGADEKLFF. The CDR3 bases are TGCGCCAGCAGCTTGGCCGGATCAGGGGCGGATGAAAAACTGTTTTTT.

This clone occurred once. The V and J genes are TRBV6-1 and TRBJ2-5, with TRBD2 matching over 11 bases. Germline CDR1 is MNHNS and CDR2 is SASEGT. V was clipped by 0 bases and J by 5 bases; unmatched bases: 17. This CDR3 has 20 amino acids. The CDR3 loop is CASSEAPRGLAGGRRETQYF. The CDR3 DNA follows: TGTGCCAGCAGTGAAGCCCCCCGGGGGCTAGCGGGGGGCCGAAGGGAGACCCAGTACTTC.

The rearrangement uses TRBV5-1 and TRBJ1-1; D is possibly TRBD1 (6 bases). V was shortened by 4 bases and J by 1 base, with 14 bases between the two germline ends. The CDR3 spans 15 residues. Germline values: CDR1 SGHRS, CDR2 YFSETQ. This CDR3 reads CASSRSSGANTEAFF. In DNA, the CDR3 is TGCGCCAGCAGCCGGAGCTCAGGGGCGAACACTGAAGCTTTCTTT.

J is TRBJ1-4 and V is TRBV14, with D unclear. Trimming shortened V by 4 bases and J by 12 bases, and 12 bases separated the two germline ends. This CDR3 region has 12 residues. CDR1 is SGHDN and CDR2 is FVKESK in the germline V gene. The DNA of the CDR3 is TGTGCCAGCAGCCCTACCGGTTATGAACTGTTTTTT. Its translation: CASSPTGYELFF. Full variable domain (rest looked up from reference TRBV14 and TRBJ1-4): EAGVTQFPSHSVIEKGQTVTLRCDPISGHDNLYWYRRVMGKEIKFLLHFVKESKQDESGMPNNRFLAERTGGTYSTLKVQPAELEDSGVYFCASSPTGYELFFGSGTQLSVL.

V is TRBV5-4 and J is TRBJ2-1, with 7 bases identical to TRBD1. Trimming took 4 bases from V and 6 from J; bases not matched to a gene: 4. The CDR3 is made up of 13 amino acids. Germline assignment: CDR1 SGHNT and CDR2 YYREEE (reference sequence). CDR3 region: CASSLTGSNEQFF. In DNA, the CDR3 is TGTGCCAGCAGCCTGACAGGGAGCAATGAGCAGTTCTTC.

This chain links TRBV3-1 (or the pseudogene TRBV3-2) with TRBJ2-7, with D possibly TRBD2 on 6 matching bases. The CDR3 consists of 11 residues. V was shortened by 5 bases and J by 7 bases, with 9 bases between the two germline ends. The V gene's germline CDR1 is LGHDT and CDR2 YNNKEL (reference sequence). This chain's CDR3 is CASSDGGEQYF. The CDR3 DNA is TGTGCCAGCAGCGACGGGGGAGAGCAGTACTTC.